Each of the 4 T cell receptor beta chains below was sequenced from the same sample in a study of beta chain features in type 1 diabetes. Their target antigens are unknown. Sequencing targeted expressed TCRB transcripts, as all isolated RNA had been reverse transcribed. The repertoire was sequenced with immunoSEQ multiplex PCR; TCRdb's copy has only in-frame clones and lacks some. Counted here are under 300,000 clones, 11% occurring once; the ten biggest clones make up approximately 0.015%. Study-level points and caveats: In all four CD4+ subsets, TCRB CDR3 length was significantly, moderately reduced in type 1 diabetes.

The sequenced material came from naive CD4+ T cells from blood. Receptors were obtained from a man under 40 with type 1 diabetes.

CDR3 sequence reads: CASSLVGGNYGYTF. As DNA, the CDR3 is TGTGCCAGCAGCTTAGTTGGAGGGAACTATGGCTACACCTTC. The chain is built from TRBV7-9 and TRBJ1-2; D not certain. Trimming left V 1 base short and J 2 bases short, with 8 bases between. The germline CDR1 and CDR2 sequences are SEHNR and FQNEAQ (reference sequence). The CDR3 is 14 amino acids.

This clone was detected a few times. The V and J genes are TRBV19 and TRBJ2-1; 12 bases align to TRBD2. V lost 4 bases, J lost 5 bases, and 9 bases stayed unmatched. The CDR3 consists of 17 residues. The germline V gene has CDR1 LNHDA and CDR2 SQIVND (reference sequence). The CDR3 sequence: CASSRRRLAGENNEQFF. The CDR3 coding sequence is TGTGCCAGTAGTAGACGTCGACTAGCGGGGGAGAACAATGAGCAGTTCTTC.

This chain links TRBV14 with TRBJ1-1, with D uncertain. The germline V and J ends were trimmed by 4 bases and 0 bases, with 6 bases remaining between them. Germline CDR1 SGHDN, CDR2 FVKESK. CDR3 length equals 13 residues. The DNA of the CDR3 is TGTGCCAGCAGCCCATCAGTGAACACTGAAGCTTTCTTT. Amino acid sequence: CASSPSVNTEAFF.

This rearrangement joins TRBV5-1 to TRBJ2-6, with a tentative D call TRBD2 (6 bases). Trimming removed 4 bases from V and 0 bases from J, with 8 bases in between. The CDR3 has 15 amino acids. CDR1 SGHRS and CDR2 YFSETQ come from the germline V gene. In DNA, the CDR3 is TGCGCCAGCAGCCGGGGGAGCTCTGGGGCCAACGTCCTGACTTTC. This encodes CASSRGSSGANVLTF. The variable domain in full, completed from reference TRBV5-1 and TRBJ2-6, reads KAGVTQTPRYLIKTRGQQVTLSCSPISGHRSVSWYQQTPGQGLQFLFEYFSETQRNKGNFPGRFSGRQFSNSRSEMNVSTLELGDSALYLCASSRGSSGANVLTFGAGSRLTVL.